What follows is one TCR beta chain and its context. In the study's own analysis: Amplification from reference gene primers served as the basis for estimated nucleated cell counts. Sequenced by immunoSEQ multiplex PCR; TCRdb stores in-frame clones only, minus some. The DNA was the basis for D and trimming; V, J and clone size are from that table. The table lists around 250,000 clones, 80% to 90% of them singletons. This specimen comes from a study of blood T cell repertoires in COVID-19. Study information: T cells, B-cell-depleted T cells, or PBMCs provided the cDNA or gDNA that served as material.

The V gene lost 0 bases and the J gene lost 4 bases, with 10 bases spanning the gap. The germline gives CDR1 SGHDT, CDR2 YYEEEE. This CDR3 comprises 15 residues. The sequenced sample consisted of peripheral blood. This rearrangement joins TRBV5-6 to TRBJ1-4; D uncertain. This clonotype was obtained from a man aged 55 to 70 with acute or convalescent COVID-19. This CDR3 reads CASSLAPGVNEKLFF. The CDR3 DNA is TGTGCCAGCAGCTTGGCACCCGGGGTTAATGAAAAACTGTTTTTT.